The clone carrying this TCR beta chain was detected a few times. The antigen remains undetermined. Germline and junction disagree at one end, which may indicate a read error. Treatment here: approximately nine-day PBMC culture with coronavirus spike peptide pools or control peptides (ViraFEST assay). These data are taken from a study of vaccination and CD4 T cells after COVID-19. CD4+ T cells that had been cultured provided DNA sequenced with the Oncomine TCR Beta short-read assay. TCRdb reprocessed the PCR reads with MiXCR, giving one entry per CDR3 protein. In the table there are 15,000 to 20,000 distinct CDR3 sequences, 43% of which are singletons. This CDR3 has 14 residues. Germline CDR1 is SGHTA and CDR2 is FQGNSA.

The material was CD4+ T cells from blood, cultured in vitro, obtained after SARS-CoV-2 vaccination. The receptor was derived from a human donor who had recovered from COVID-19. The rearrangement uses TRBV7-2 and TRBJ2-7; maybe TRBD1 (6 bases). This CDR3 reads CASSSGQRRYEVDF. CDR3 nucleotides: TGTGCCAGCAGCTCCGGACAGAGACGTTACGAAGTGGACTTC.